The clone carrying this T cell receptor beta chain was seen a handful of times. This sample was included in a study of response to subunit inactivated influenza vaccine. V lost 2 bases, J lost 8 bases, and 6 bases stayed unmatched. The CDR3 sequence is 14 residues long. Germline V gene sequence: CDR1 DFQATT, CDR2 SNEGSKA (reference sequence). TCRdb re-derived calls from the RT-PCR reads in MiXCR, one entry per CDR3 protein. Of 450,000 to 600,000 distinct CDR3 sequences in the sample, approximately 7.1% were seen once. This chain connects TRBV20-1 to TRBJ1-4; 9 bases map to TRBD1. The material sequenced was PBMCs from blood, taken 23 to 25 months after vaccination. This TCR came from a man aged 50-75 years who received an inactivated influenza vaccine. This CDR3 reads CSARPQGAGEKLFF. CDR3 coding DNA: TGCAGTGCTAGACCACAGGGGGCTGGAGAAAAACTGTTTTTT.